Below, 13 T cell receptor beta chains from the same sample are listed, as sequenced in a study of blood T cell repertoires in COVID-19. Some clones are missing from TCRdb's copy, which holds only in-frame ones; the method was immunoSEQ multiplex PCR. The data show 60,000 to 70,000 clones, with roughly 85% seen just once and about 23% held by the top ten. Input material: peripheral blood. Receptor source: a man aged 45 to 65 with acute or convalescent COVID-19.

CDR3 DNA sequence: TGTGCCAGCTCCAGGGGAGCCTACGAGCAGTACTTC. Protein product: CASSRGAYEQYF. The chain is built from TRBV18 and TRBJ2-7; D is perhaps TRBD1 (6 bases). CDR1 and CDR2 from the germline V gene are KGHSH and LQKENI. This CDR3 region has 12 residues. V lost 6 bases, J lost 2 bases, and 8 bases lay in between. Based on the CDR3 plus reference TRBV18 and TRBJ2-7, the full variable domain is NAGVMQNPRHLVRRRGQEARLRCSPMKGHSHVYWYRQLPEEGLKFMVYLQKENIIDESGMPKERFSAEFPKEGPSILRIQQVVRGDSAAYFCASSRGAYEQYFGPGTRLTVT.

The chain carries TRBV5-1 and TRBJ2-3; D is perhaps TRBD2 (6 bases). There are 15 residues in the CDR3. Germline-derived CDR1 and CDR2 are SGHRS and YFSETQ. The V end lost 4 bases, the J end lost 4 bases, and 16 bases lay between the germline ends. The CDR3 loop reads CASSLNVGEADTQYF. The CDR3 nucleotides are TGCGCCAGCAGCCTGAACGTAGGGGAGGCAGATACGCAGTATTTT. The full variable domain, with the rest looked up from reference TRBV5-1 and TRBJ2-3, is KAGVTQTPRYLIKTRGQQVTLSCSPISGHRSVSWYQQTPGQGLQFLFEYFSETQRNKGNFPGRFSGRQFSNSRSEMNVSTLELGDSALYLCASSLNVGEADTQYFGPGTRLTVL.

The rearrangement links TRBV5-1 to TRBJ2-5; 10 bases fit TRBD2. From germline, CDR1 is SGHRS and CDR2 YFSETQ. CDR3 size: 15 residues. V trimming: 4 bases; J trimming: 5 bases; junction bases outside the gene matches: 8. CDR3 bases: TGCGCCAGCAGCGGGGCTAGCGGGGGAGGTGAGACCCAGTACTTC. Encoded protein: CASSGASGGGETQYF.

This clone was observed once. The rearrangement links TRBV2 to TRBJ2-7; tentative D call: TRBD1 (6 bases). From germline, CDR1 is SNHLY and CDR2 FYNNEI. V lost 8 bases to trimming and J lost 1 base, with 15 bases between them. CDR3 length: 14 amino acids. The CDR3 protein is CASQEDSTSYEQYV. The CDR3 DNA reads TGTGCCAGCCAAGAGGACAGTACATCCTACGAGCAGTACGTC.

This clone showed up just once. V usage is TRBV19 and J usage is TRBJ2-3; 9 bases are a match to TRBD1. The CDR3 length is 16 residues. CDR1 LNHDA and CDR2 SQIVND come from the germline V gene (reference sequence). Trimming at V came to 4 bases and at J to 5 bases, leaving 10 bases not matched to a gene. The CDR3: CASSTERTGVGDTQYF. The CDR3 DNA follows: TGTGCCAGTAGTACCGAGCGGACAGGGGTTGGAGATACGCAGTATTTT.

This rearrangement joins TRBV4-2 to TRBJ1-1; unclear D gene. This CDR3 contains 14 residues. Germline loops: CDR1 LGHNA, CDR2 YNFKEQ. V was clipped by 2 bases and J by 0 bases, with 7 bases between them. CDR3 nucleotides: TGTGCCAGCAGCCAAAAGACACTGAACACTGAAGCTTTCTTT. Translated, it gives CASSQKTLNTEAFF.

The gene calls are TRBV6-5 and TRBJ2-5; tentatively, D is TRBD1 (6 bases). Germline CDR1 is MNHEY and CDR2 is SVGAGI. CDR3 size: 15 residues. V dropped 7 bases and J dropped 5 bases, with 20 bases sitting between them. DNA of the CDR3: TGTGCCAGCAACACCGGGCAGGGGATGCCTGAGACCCAGTACTTC. Translating it yields CASNTGQGMPETQYF.

The CDR3, as DNA: TGTGCCAGCAGTCGTAACAGGGGCCCTAATGAAAAACTGTTTTTT. It codes for CASSRNRGPNEKLFF. This sequence joins TRBV2 and TRBJ1-4; 7 bases are a match to TRBD1. This CDR3 spans 15 amino acids. Trimming removed 5 bases from V and 3 bases from J; junction bases left unmatched: 6. CDR1 is SNHLY, CDR2 FYNNEI, per germline.

J is TRBJ2-1 and V is TRBV9; 8 positions match TRBD1. The germline gives CDR1 SGDLS, CDR2 YYNGEE. The V segment lost 3 bases and the J segment 5 bases; nucleotides outside the gene matches: 19. The CDR3 totals 19 residues. CDR3 bases: TGTGCCAGCAGCGCCCACAGGGGGATGTTGGCAGCCTGGGACAATGAGCAGTTCTTC. Translated, it gives CASSAHRGMLAAWDNEQFF. The entire variable domain, with the rest obtained from reference TRBV9 and TRBJ2-1, is as follows: DSGVTQTPKHLITATGQRVTLRCSPRSGDLSVYWYQQSLDQGLQFLIQYYNGEERAKGNILERFSAQQFPDLHSELNLSSLELGDSALYFCASSAHRGMLAAWDNEQFFGPGTRLTVL.

The chain joins TRBV30 to TRBJ1-1, with D tentatively TRBD1 (5 bases). The CDR3 contains 15 residues. Trimming left V 2 bases short and J 4 bases short, with 17 bases between. CDR1 and CDR2 (germline): GTSNPN, SVGIG (reference sequence). The CDR3 loop is CAWSSRRAASTEAFF. The CDR3 coding sequence is TGTGCCTGGAGTTCCCGCAGGGCGGCGAGCACTGAAGCTTTCTTT. Based on the CDR3 plus reference TRBV30 and TRBJ1-1, the full variable domain is SQTIHQWPATLVQPVGSPLSLECTVEGTSNPNLYWYRQAAGRGLQLLFYSVGIGQISSEVPQNLSASRPQDRQFILSSKKLLLSDSGFYLCAWSSRRAASTEAFFGQGTRLTVV.

This chain joins TRBV5-1 and TRBJ2-3, with D maybe TRBD2 (6 bases). Per the germline V gene, CDR1 is SGHRS and CDR2 is YFSETQ. CDR3 length: 15 residues. V was pared by 2 bases and J by 4 bases, with 14 bases between. CDR3 coding DNA: TGCGCCAGCAGCTTTGGCGGGATTGGGGCAGATACGCAGTATTTT. Translating gives CASSFGGIGADTQYF.

This sequence joins TRBV24-1 and TRBJ1-4; 8 positions agree with TRBD1. The CDR3 length is 16 residues. From germline, CDR1 is KGHDR and CDR2 SFDVKD. V trimming: 3 bases; J trimming: 8 bases; junction bases outside the gene matches: 10. CDR3 coding DNA: TGTGCCACCAGTGATGGCCGAACAGGGGGAAACGAAAAACTGTTTTTT. Protein product: CATSDGRTGGNEKLFF.

The chain couples TRBV7-5 to TRBJ2-7; TRBD2, the D gene given by the table, was not confirmed from the DNA. TRBV7-5 is recorded as a pseudogene. The length of the CDR3 is 16 residues. The CDR3 coding sequence is TGTGTCAGAAGCTCCCTAGCGGGGGATCTCTCCTACGAGCAGTACGTC. Translation gives CVRSSLAGDLSYEQYV.